This T cell receptor (beta chain) came from a study of CD8 T cells in ankylosing spondylitis. Study conclusions and caveats: Reportedly, significant enrichment of disease-linked clones occurred in matched ankylosing spondylitis synovial fluid.

Quantitative 5'-RACE with molecular barcodes was used to make the TCR beta libraries. TCRdb analysed the 5' RACE reads with MiXCR anew, one entry per CDR3 protein. The top ten hold approximately 3.7% of the sample, which has hundreds of thousands of distinct CDR3 sequences, about 20% seen once. This clonotype was found a few times. Antigen: not known. The V end lost 6 bases, the J end lost 2 bases, and 11 bases lay between the germline ends. Germline values: CDR1 LGHNA, CDR2 YSLEER. This CDR3 is built from 13 residues. The chain carries TRBV4-3 and TRBJ2-7, with a possible D match to TRBD1 (6 bases). The sample taken for sequencing was blood, either unsorted or a sorted T cell fraction (not recorded which). This clonotype was obtained from a female donor with ankylosing spondylitis or in good health (not recorded which). The CDR3 bases are TGCGCCAGCAGTCACAGGGAAACCTACGAGCAGTACTTC. It translates to CASSHRETYEQYF.